One sample yielded the 30 T cell receptor beta chains listed below, sequenced in a study of shared clonotypes between healthy human individuals. Assay: immunoSEQ multiplex PCR; the TCRdb copy retains only in-frame clones and omits some. The data contain fewer than 3 million clones, around 92% of them singletons. Source material: naive CD4+ T cells from PBMCs. Regarding subset: CD45RA+ positively selected. Source of these receptors: a man aged 18 to 29 in good health. Some clones in this sample may be carry-over from other donors' samples.

Of note for this clone: This CDR3 is also generated by other DNA sequences in the sample. This chain joins TRBV10-3 and TRBJ2-7, with D possibly TRBD1 on 5 matching bases. Germline CDR1 ENHRY, CDR2 SYGVKD. The V and J ends lost 2 bases and 0 bases respectively, with 8 bases between them. CDR3 length: 14 amino acids. CDR3 region: CAISERGPSYEQYF. In DNA form, the CDR3 reads TGTGCCATCAGTGAGAGGGGCCCCTCCTACGAGCAGTACTTC.

This clone was detected only once. The J gene is TRBJ2-1, the V gene TRBV7-2, with 11 bases identical to TRBD2. CDR3 length equals 18 residues. The trim removed 2 bases at V and 1 base at J, leaving 7 bases unmatched. Germline V lookup: CDR1 SGHTA, CDR2 FQGNSA. CDR3 residues: CASSLKLAGDRSYNEQFF. In DNA form, the CDR3 reads TGTGCCAGCAGCTTAAAACTAGCGGGAGACAGATCCTACAATGAGCAGTTCTTC.

V is TRBV28 and J is TRBJ1-1; D gene uncertain. Germline CDR1 MDHEN, CDR2 SYDVKM. CDR3 length: 14 residues. Trimming cost V 3 bases and J 3 bases, with 11 bases left between them. The CDR3 coding sequence is TGTGCCAGCAGTTTCCCAGGTGGGTACACTGAAGCTTTCTTT. Its protein is CASSFPGGYTEAFF.

The chain is built from TRBV7-9 and TRBJ2-3; TRBD2 might be the D (5 bases). This CDR3 region has 16 residues. Between the trimmed V and J ends, which lost 1 base and 3 bases, there was a span of 14 bases. Germline CDR1 SEHNR, CDR2 FQNEAQ (reference sequence). The CDR3 sequence is CASSLGAGVRTDTQYF. In DNA form, the CDR3 reads TGTGCCAGCAGCTTAGGGGCCGGGGTTAGAACAGATACGCAGTATTTT.

V usage is TRBV12-5 and J usage is TRBJ1-1, with TRBD1 as a possible D gene (6 bases). This CDR3 comprises 14 residues. With 5 bases removed from V and 3 bases from J, the gap between germline ends came to 13 bases. CDR1 is LGHNT, CDR2 FRNRAP, per germline. The CDR3 DNA reads as TGTGCTAGTGGTAGGACAGCTCATTACACTGAAGCTTTCTTT. It specifies CASGRTAHYTEAFF.

Concerning this clone: Other DNA sequences from this sample encode an identical CDR3 as well. The genes are TRBV28 and TRBJ1-4; 7 bases match TRBD1. The V gene end was trimmed by 4 bases and the J gene end by 7 bases; junction bases not matched to a gene: 9. The germline CDR1 and CDR2 sequences are MDHEN and SYDVKM. This CDR3 comprises 15 residues. In nucleotides, the CDR3 is TGTGCCAGCAGTTCCCGACAGGGAGCGGGTGAAAAACTGTTTTTT. Its protein product is CASSSRQGAGEKLFF.

This clone was detected once. This rearrangement joins TRBV19 to TRBJ1-3; TRBD1 might be the D (6 bases). Germline CDR1 and CDR2: LNHDA and SQIVND (reference sequence). V dropped 6 bases and J dropped 2 bases, with 11 bases sitting between them. The CDR3 contains 14 residues. The CDR3 DNA follows: TGTGCCAGTAGCCAAGGGGGTACTGGAAACACCATATATTTT. Translating gives CASSQGGTGNTIYF.

This clone occurred once. V gene TRBV2 combines with J gene TRBJ1-1; D unclear. Trimming left V 6 bases short and J 11 bases short, with 22 bases between. This CDR3 region has 14 residues. CDR1 is SNHLY, CDR2 FYNNEI, per germline. The CDR3 DNA follows: TGTGCCAGCAGAAATTTTTTTTCGCGTCTGAAGGCTTTCTTT. Protein product: CASRNFFSRLKAFF.

The chain carries TRBV6-1 and TRBJ2-1; TRBD2 aligns across 8 bases. CDR1 is MNHNS, CDR2 SASEGT, per germline. The ends lost 4 bases at V and 3 bases at J; junction bases unmatched: 5. This CDR3 has 15 amino acids. CDR3 sequence: CASSAGGGGYNEQFF. The CDR3 nucleotides read TGTGCCAGCAGTGCGGGAGGGGGAGGCTACAATGAGCAGTTCTTC.

This clone was detected once. This chain uses TRBV6-6 with TRBJ1-5; TRBD1 might be the D (5 bases). V was cut by 2 bases and J by 12 bases, with 17 bases left in between. This CDR3 has 14 residues. Germline V lookup: CDR1 MNHNY, CDR2 SVGAGI (reference sequence). This chain's CDR3 is CASSYAVTGTLQHF. CDR3 nucleotides: TGTGCCAGCAGTTACGCTGTGACCGGGACCCTCCAGCATTTT.

V and J are TRBV18 and TRBJ2-5; D not certain. V lost 1 base, J lost 1 base, and 10 bases lay in between. Looked up from germline, CDR1 is KGHSH and CDR2 is LQKENI. This CDR3 spans 15 amino acids. As DNA, the CDR3 is TGTGCCAGCTCACCACGCAGGTCTACCCAAGAGACCCAGTACTTC. It codes for CASSPRRSTQETQYF. Full variable domain (remainder filled in from reference TRBV18 and TRBJ2-5): NAGVMQNPRHLVRRRGQEARLRCSPMKGHSHVYWYRQLPEEGLKFMVYLQKENIIDESGMPKERFSAEFPKEGPSILRIQQVVRGDSAAYFCASSPRRSTQETQYFGPGTRLLVL.

In this sample, this clone turned up once. The chain has TRBV5-1 and TRBJ2-3; 10 bases are a match to TRBD1. With V trimmed by 4 bases and J by 0 bases, 8 bases remained unmatched. Germline CDR1 and CDR2: SGHRS and YFSETQ. The CDR3 spans 17 residues. CDR3 amino acids: CASSPRTGGISTDTQYF. DNA of the CDR3: TGCGCCAGCAGCCCCAGGACAGGGGGAATTAGCACAGATACGCAGTATTTT. Together with reference TRBV5-1 and TRBJ2-3, the CDR3 gives the full variable domain: KAGVTQTPRYLIKTRGQQVTLSCSPISGHRSVSWYQQTPGQGLQFLFEYFSETQRNKGNFPGRFSGRQFSNSRSEMNVSTLELGDSALYLCASSPRTGGISTDTQYFGPGTRLTVL.

V usage is TRBV5-6 and J usage is TRBJ2-3; D gene unclear. The germline V gene encodes CDR1 SGHDT and CDR2 YYEEEE. Trimming shortened V by 6 bases and J by 5 bases, and 16 bases separated the two germline ends. The CDR3 is made up of 14 amino acids. This chain's CDR3 is CASTRPNSVDTQYF. CDR3 bases: TGTGCCAGCACGAGGCCGAATTCTGTAGATACGCAGTATTTT.

CDR3 coding DNA: TGTGCCAGCAGCTCACCCCCCGGGACAGGGGATCGCACTGAAGCTTTCTTT. It translates to CASSSPPGTGDRTEAFF. This chain connects TRBV7-2 to TRBJ1-1; TRBD1 aligns across 10 bases. V lost 4 bases to trimming and J lost 4 bases; unmatched junction nucleotides: 12. The CDR3 contains 17 residues. Germline V gives CDR1 SGHTA, CDR2 FQGNSA.

This clone was seen just once. The chain uses TRBV9 and TRBJ1-4; D remains unclear. The germline V gene encodes CDR1 SGDLS and CDR2 YYNGEE. The CDR3 contains 13 residues. The V end lost 2 bases, the J end lost 6 bases, and 8 bases lay between the germline ends. The CDR3 coding sequence is TGTGCCAGCAGCGTGAGTTTGGATGAAAAACTGTTTTTT. Amino acid sequence: CASSVSLDEKLFF.

The chain joins TRBV5-1 to TRBJ2-1, with 9 bases lining up with TRBD2. The CDR3 sequence is 16 residues long. Germline CDR1 is SGHRS and CDR2 is YFSETQ. V dropped 5 bases and J dropped 7; count of bases not matched to a gene: 13. CDR3 coding DNA: TGCGCCAGCAGTTTTAGCGGGAGTTGGTCAGGAAATGAGCAGTTCTTC. Amino acid sequence: CASSFSGSWSGNEQFF. Looking up the rest from reference TRBV5-1 and TRBJ2-1 gives the full variable domain: KAGVTQTPRYLIKTRGQQVTLSCSPISGHRSVSWYQQTPGQGLQFLFEYFSETQRNKGNFPGRFSGRQFSNSRSEMNVSTLELGDSALYLCASSFSGSWSGNEQFFGPGTRLTVL.

This clone has just one count. This chain links TRBV5-1 with TRBJ2-7, with a tentative D call TRBD2 (5 bases). This CDR3 region has 15 residues. Trimming shortened V by 4 bases and J by 0 bases, and 14 bases separated the two germline ends. Germline CDR1 SGHRS, CDR2 YFSETQ. The CDR3 sequence is CASSSSGRDSYEQYF. The CDR3 DNA reads TGCGCCAGCAGCAGCTCGGGAAGAGACTCCTACGAGCAGTACTTC. Based on the CDR3 plus reference TRBV5-1 and TRBJ2-7, the full variable domain is KAGVTQTPRYLIKTRGQQVTLSCSPISGHRSVSWYQQTPGQGLQFLFEYFSETQRNKGNFPGRFSGRQFSNSRSEMNVSTLELGDSALYLCASSSSGRDSYEQYFGPGTRLTVT.

The chain is built from TRBV28 and TRBJ1-1, with no clear D. CDR1 MDHEN and CDR2 SYDVKM come from the germline V gene. Trimming took off 3 bases at V and 8 bases at J, with 13 bases between the two ends. CDR3 length equals 13 residues. This CDR3 reads CASSLREIGEAFF. Written as DNA, the CDR3 is TGTGCCAGCAGTTTGCGGGAGATAGGGGAAGCTTTCTTT.

The V gene is TRBV6-5, the J gene TRBJ1-2, with a possible D match to TRBD1 (6 bases). Germline V CDR1 and CDR2: MNHEY, SVGAGI. Trimming shortened V by 7 bases and J by 8 bases, and 14 bases separated the two germline ends. The CDR3 is 12 residues long. Here the CDR3 DNA reads TGTGCCAGCATGGAACAGGGAGGCGGCTACACCTTC. The encoded protein is CASMEQGGGYTF.

Comment on this clone: In the same sample, other DNA sequences code for this CDR3. This chain connects TRBV5-1 to TRBJ1-4; D possibly corresponds to TRBD1 (5 bases). There are 14 residues in the CDR3. The V and J ends lost 3 bases and 4 bases respectively, with 10 bases between them. Germline lookup yields CDR1 SGHRS and CDR2 YFSETQ. As DNA, the CDR3 is TGCGCCAGCAGCTCCGGGACGGGTAATGAAAAACTGTTTTTT. Translated: CASSSGTGNEKLFF.

Concerning this clone: Distinct nucleotide sequences in the sample also encode this CDR3. The chain joins TRBV5-1 to TRBJ2-1; 8 positions agree with TRBD2. CDR1 and CDR2 from the germline V gene are SGHRS and YFSETQ. The CDR3 extends over 14 amino acids. V lost 4 bases, J lost 4 bases, and 4 bases stayed unmatched. CDR3 DNA sequence: TGCGCCAGCAGCCTCGGGGGGGCTTACAATGAGCAGTTCTTC. Its protein product is CASSLGGAYNEQFF.

In the case of this clone: Other DNA sequences of this sample code for an identical CDR3. The V and J genes are TRBV6-5 and TRBJ1-4, with D perhaps TRBD1 (5 bases). Trimming cost V 6 bases and J 4 bases, with 12 bases left between them. Germline assignment: CDR1 MNHEY and CDR2 SVGAGI. The CDR3 spans 14 residues. The CDR3 sequence: CASSFRGGNEKLFF. The DNA of the CDR3 is TGTGCCAGCAGCTTTCGGGGCGGTAATGAAAAACTGTTTTTT.

This sequence joins TRBV6-1 and TRBJ2-5, with D maybe TRBD2 (5 bases). Germline V CDR1 and CDR2: MNHNS, SASEGT. The CDR3 loop spans 16 amino acids. Trimming cost V 3 bases and J 9 bases, with 23 bases left between them. CDR3 in amino acids: CASSDRPGTTLVPQYF. Written as DNA, the CDR3 is TGTGCCAGCAGTGACAGACCGGGAACCACCCTAGTGCCCCAGTACTTC.

This clone was counted between two and nine times. This chain links TRBV19 with TRBJ2-7; 9 nucleotides align to TRBD1. Trimming at V came to 4 bases and at J to 3 bases, leaving 7 bases not matched to a gene. Germline V gene lookup returns CDR1 LNHDA and CDR2 SQIVND (reference sequence). There are 15 residues in the CDR3. The CDR3 region is CASSTPGQGFYEQYF. The CDR3 DNA reads as TGTGCCAGTAGTACGCCGGGACAGGGCTTCTACGAGCAGTACTTC.

This sequence joins TRBV7-8 and TRBJ2-1; 10 positions agree with TRBD1. Germline values: CDR1 SGHVS, CDR2 FQNEAQ. V dropped 5 bases and J dropped 7; count of bases not matched to a gene: 8. The CDR3 totals 15 residues. CDR3 loop: CASSQGGQGENEQFF. The CDR3 DNA sequence: TGTGCCAGCAGCCAAGGAGGACAGGGGGAAAATGAGCAGTTCTTC.

The gene calls are TRBV2 and TRBJ2-1; D could derive from TRBD1 or TRBD2 (7 bases each). The V end lost 4 bases, the J end lost 8 bases, and 18 bases lay between the germline ends. The germline gives CDR1 SNHLY, CDR2 FYNNEI. This CDR3 region has 15 residues. CDR3 in amino acids: CASSGSRGGRDEQFF. The CDR3 DNA reads as TGTGCCAGCAGTGGGAGCAGGGGGGGTAGAGATGAGCAGTTCTTC.

V is TRBV7-3 and J is TRBJ1-2; D not certain. Trimming took 7 bases from V and 4 from J, leaving 13 bases between them. This CDR3 is built from 13 residues. Per germline, CDR1 SGHTA and CDR2 FQGTGA. The CDR3 DNA reads TGTGCCAGCACCCAGGCCGAGGTCTATGGCTACACCTTC. Translating it yields CASTQAEVYGYTF.

The V gene is TRBV7-2, the J gene TRBJ1-2, with D possibly TRBD1 on 5 matching bases. The CDR3 spans 15 residues. V was pared by 3 bases and J by 4 bases, with 15 bases between. Germline V gives CDR1 SGHTA, CDR2 FQGNSA. The CDR3 protein is CASSLGGRVGYGYTF. CDR3 sequence (DNA): TGTGCCAGCAGCTTGGGGGGGAGAGTTGGCTATGGCTACACCTTC. The full variable domain, completed using reference TRBV7-2 and TRBJ1-2, is GAGVSQSPSNKVTEKGKDVELRCDPISGHTALYWYRQSLGQGLEFLIYFQGNSAPDKSGLPSDRFSAERTGGSVSTLTIQRTQQEDSAVYLCASSLGGRVGYGYTFGSGTRLTVV.

This chain links TRBV29-1 with TRBJ2-1; D is perhaps TRBD2 (6 bases). V was clipped by 7 bases and J by 0 bases, with 19 bases between them. CDR1 is SQVTM and CDR2 is ANQGSEA in the germline V gene. The CDR3 sequence is 16 residues long. This CDR3 reads CSGRPASDSSYNEQFF. CDR3 sequence (DNA): TGCAGCGGCCGGCCCGCTAGCGACAGCTCCTACAATGAGCAGTTCTTC.

The V and J genes are TRBV19 and TRBJ1-3; no clear D. CDR1 and CDR2 (germline): LNHDA, SQIVND (reference sequence). CDR3 length: 15 residues. The V gene lost 2 bases and the J gene lost 4 bases, with 12 bases spanning the gap. CDR3 protein: CASSISRGSGNTIYF. The CDR3 nucleotides are TGTGCCAGTAGTATAAGTCGGGGATCAGGAAACACCATATATTTT.